A single sample gave rise to the 20 T cell receptor beta chains below, sequenced in a study of regulatory T cells in long-lasting Graves disease. Time point in this sample: newly diagnosed GD, antithyroid drugs for less than 3 months. There was RNA extracted from PBMCs, and the TCR library was made from it. The authors built TCR beta libraries using iRepertoire HTBI primers and Arm-PCR of CDR3 regions. TCRdb called the multiplex PCR reads again in MiXCR, with one record for every CDR3 protein. The sample contains around 450,000 distinct CDR3 sequences, under 20% of which appear only once. The same data also went into a second study, on T cells in Graves' hyperthyroidism and ophthalmopathy.

The sample consisted of peripheral blood mononuclear cells (PBMCs), taken at new diagnosis, from a patient treated with antithyroid drugs. The origin of the receptors is a man in his forties with Graves disease.

The table lists this clonotype with many counts. For the CDR3, the DNA is TGCGCCAGCAGCTTGGGCGACTTACTAGCGGGAGAGGCAGGTTTCTTC. Protein sequence: CASSLGDLLAGEAGFF. The chain combines TRBV5-1 with TRBJ2-1; TRBD2 matches at 11 bases. The CDR3 is made up of 16 amino acids. Germline V gene data show CDR1 as SGHRS and CDR2 as YFSETQ. The J segment lost 16 bases and the V segment lost 0 bases, leaving 15 bases of the junction unmatched.

The chain links TRBV12-5 to TRBJ1-6, with 7 bases identical to TRBD1. Germline lookup yields CDR1 LGHNT and CDR2 FRNRAP. The CDR3 totals 15 residues. V lost 3 bases and J lost 8; bases outside the gene matches: 7. CDR3: CASGLTGELDSPLHF. As DNA, the CDR3 is TGTGCTAGTGGTTTAACAGGGGAGTTGGATTCACCCCTCCACTTT.

This chain joins TRBV29-1 and TRBJ2-7; 12 positions match TRBD2. The CDR3 has 14 residues. From germline, CDR1 is SQVTM and CDR2 ANQGSEA. The ends lost 6 bases at V and 3 bases at J; junction bases unmatched: 6. CDR3 sequence: CSVIGLAGNYEQYF. The CDR3 DNA reads TGCAGCGTGATAGGACTAGCGGGAAACTACGAGCAGTACTTC.

This clonotype was detected ten times or more. The V and J genes are TRBV20-1 and TRBJ2-6; the match to TRBD1 covers 7 bases. The ends lost 5 bases at V and 0 bases at J; junction bases unmatched: 10. Germline CDR1 DFQATT, CDR2 SNEGSKA (reference sequence). The CDR3 has 17 amino acids. In DNA form, the CDR3 reads TGCAGTGCTGTCGACAGGGACCAACTCTCTGGGGCCAACGTCCTGACTTTC. Amino acids: CSAVDRDQLSGANVLTF.

The sample holds many counts of this clonotype. The J gene is TRBJ2-1, the V gene TRBV7-2; no clear D. The CDR3 is 13 residues long. The V end lost 6 bases, the J end lost 8 bases, and 14 bases lay between the germline ends. Germline CDR1 reads SGHTA; CDR2 reads FQGNSA. This CDR3 reads CASSPGADYEQFF. CDR3 bases: TGTGCCAGCAGTCCGGGTGCGGATTATGAGCAGTTCTTC. Supplemented by reference TRBV7-2 and TRBJ2-1, the full variable domain reads GAGVSQSPSNKVTEKGKDVELRCDPISGHTALYWYRQSLGQGLEFLIYFQGNSAPDKSGLPSDRFSAERTGGSVSTLTIQRTQQEDSAVYLCASSPGADYEQFFGPGTRLTVL.

This chain uses TRBV15 with TRBJ2-5; 10 bases are a match to TRBD1. Germline CDR1 LNHNV, CDR2 YYDKDF (reference sequence). The V gene end was trimmed by 4 bases and the J gene end by 2 bases; junction bases not matched to a gene: 7. This CDR3 is built from 16 residues. CDR3 DNA sequence: TGTGCCACCAGCACGAAGGACAGGGGGTGGCAAGAGACCCAGTACTTC. It codes for CATSTKDRGWQETQYF.

This chain joins TRBV11-3 and TRBJ2-1; 9 bases fit TRBD2. The CDR3 loop spans 17 amino acids. Germline V gene data show CDR1 as SGHNT and CDR2 as YENEEA. J gave up 2 bases and V 2 bases, and 7 bases lay outside the gene matches. CDR3 sequence reads: CASSLKSGRWAYNEQFF. As DNA, the CDR3 is TGTGCCAGCAGCTTAAAAAGCGGGAGGTGGGCCTACAATGAGCAGTTCTTC.

This clonotype was found a few times. The chain recombines TRBV6-2 or TRBV6-3 with TRBJ2-7; 12 bases align to TRBD2. The CDR3 has 16 residues. V shed 0 bases, J shed 3 bases, and the junction held 3 bases outside the gene matches. Germline values: CDR1 MNHEY, CDR2 SVGEGT. CDR3 sequence (DNA): TGTGCCAGCAGTTACTCGCGGACTAGCGGGGACTACGAGCAGTACTTC. Protein sequence: CASSYSRTSGDYEQYF.

At least ten counts were recorded for this clonotype. The chain couples TRBV7-8 to TRBJ2-1, with 12 bases identical to TRBD2. V trimming: 7 bases; J trimming: 2 bases; junction bases outside the gene matches: 6. CDR1 is SGHVS, CDR2 FQNEAQ, per germline. This CDR3 comprises 16 residues. The chain's CDR3 is CASTLAGGWAYNEQFF. Written as DNA, the CDR3 is TGTGCCAGCACGCTAGCGGGAGGGTGGGCCTACAATGAGCAGTTCTTC.

As for this clonotype: This may arise from a read error, as a much more abundant clone is one base away. The rearrangement uses TRBV2 and TRBJ2-5; D gene unclear. With 8 bases removed from V and 1 base from J, the gap between germline ends came to 11 bases. Germline lookup yields CDR1 SNHLY and CDR2 FYNNEI. CDR3 length equals 13 residues. The CDR3 DNA reads as TGTGCCAGCGGAGTGGGAATCCAAGAGACCCAGTACTTC. Amino acid sequence: CASGVGIQETQYF. The full variable domain, its missing parts supplied by reference TRBV2 and TRBJ2-5, is EPEVTQTPSHQVTQMGQEVILRCVPISNHLYFYWYRQILGQKVEFLVSFYNNEISEKSEIFDDQFSVERPDGSNFTLKIRSTKLEDSAMYFCASGVGIQETQYFGPGTRLLVL.

This chain uses TRBV7-6 with TRBJ2-2; D not resolved. Germline-derived CDR1 and CDR2 are SGHVS and FNYEAQ. The CDR3 has 12 residues. V gave up 10 bases and J gave up 3 bases, with 9 bases separating them. The CDR3 spells CATRSDTGELFF. Here the CDR3 DNA reads TGTGCCACTCGGAGCGACACCGGGGAGCTGTTTTTT.

This clonotype showed up many times. CDR3 protein: CASSQDKRTGSWKETQYF. As DNA, the CDR3 is TGTGCCAGCAGCCAAGATAAGAGGACAGGGTCGTGGAAAGAGACCCAGTACTTC. The V gene is TRBV3-1, the J gene TRBJ2-1, with 8 bases aligning to TRBD1. The DNA end favors TRBJ2-5, so the J call may be wrong. The CDR3 runs to 18 residues. Germline CDR1 is LGHDT and CDR2 is YNNKEL (reference sequence).

V usage is TRBV10-3 and J usage is TRBJ2-3, with D perhaps matching TRBD1 (6 bases). The J call is uncertain, as TRBJ2-7 better fits the DNA end. The CDR3 loop spans 13 amino acids. Germline CDR1 and CDR2: ENHRY and SYGVKD. The CDR3 protein is CAISERQGNEQYF. The CDR3 nucleotides are TGTGCCATCAGTGAGAGGCAGGGGAACGAGCAGTACTTC.

V gene TRBV5-5 combines with J gene TRBJ2-7; perhaps TRBD1 as D (5 bases). CDR3 size: 13 residues. Germline V lookup: CDR1 SGHKS, CDR2 YYEKEE (reference sequence). Trimming took off 9 bases at V and 1 base at J, with 14 bases between the two ends. The CDR3, as DNA: TGTGCCACGAGTAAACAGGAATCCTACGAGCAGTACTTC. Encoded protein: CATSKQESYEQYF. The full variable domain, with the rest looked up from reference TRBV5-5 and TRBJ2-7, is DAGVTQSPTHLIKTRGQQVTLRCSPISGHKSVSWYQQVLGQGPQFIFQYYEKEERGRGNFPDRFSARQFPNYSSELNVNALLLGDSALYLCATSKQESYEQYFGPGTRLTVT.

This clonotype has ten or more counts. J is TRBJ2-7 and V is TRBV7-9, with TRBD1 identical over 9 bases. This CDR3 is built from 16 residues. Germline V gene sequence: CDR1 SEHNR, CDR2 FQNEAQ (reference sequence). V shed 3 bases and J 2 bases; nucleotides not matched to a gene: 8. This CDR3 is CASSLGRTGAPYEQYF. Here the CDR3 DNA reads TGTGCCAGCAGCTTGGGGAGGACAGGGGCACCCTACGAGCAGTACTTC.

At least ten counts were recorded for this clonotype. The V call is TRBV7-3, the J call TRBJ2-1, with D perhaps TRBD2 (5 bases). The CDR3 is 15 residues long. Trimming shortened V by 5 bases and J by 0 bases, and 11 bases separated the two germline ends. CDR1 and CDR2 (germline): SGHTA, FQGTGA. CDR3: CASSLRRSSYNEQFF. The CDR3, as DNA: TGTGCCAGCAGCCTACGGAGGAGCTCCTACAATGAGCAGTTCTTC.

The table lists this clonotype with many counts. Written as DNA, the CDR3 is TGTGCCAGCAGTGAAGCGCGTCAGGGCCACGGGGAGCTGTTTTTT. This encodes CASSEARQGHGELFF. The gene calls are TRBV6-1 and TRBJ2-2; weak D call: TRBD1 (5 bases). Trimming pared 0 bases from V and 7 bases from J, leaving 12 bases between. The CDR3 extends over 15 amino acids. In germline, CDR1 is MNHNS, CDR2 SASEGT.

This clonotype occurred many times. The DNA of the CDR3 is TGTGCCAGCAGCCCAACTAGCGGGTCCAATGAGCAGTTCTTC. This gives the protein CASSPTSGSNEQFF. J is TRBJ2-1 and V is TRBV11-2, with 9 bases that match TRBD2. Germline-derived CDR1 and CDR2 are SGHAT and FQNNGV. The CDR3 runs to 14 residues. V dropped 5 bases and J dropped 6; count of bases not matched to a gene: 5.

This clonotype has a count of ten or more. The J gene is TRBJ1-1, the V gene TRBV6-1, with D unclear. Germline CDR1 reads MNHNS; CDR2 reads SASEGT. This CDR3 spans 13 amino acids. The V gene lost 0 bases and the J gene lost 8 bases, with 10 bases spanning the gap. This chain's CDR3 is CASSEAPSREAFF. For the CDR3, the DNA is TGTGCCAGCAGTGAAGCGCCAAGCCGGGAAGCTTTCTTT.

V usage is TRBV29-1 and J usage is TRBJ1-1, with D hard to call. Germline V gene lookup returns CDR1 SQVTM and CDR2 ANQGSEA. V lost 4 bases to trimming and J lost 6 bases, with 12 bases between them. CDR3 length: 12 residues. The CDR3 DNA sequence: TGCAGCGTTGGGTCCGGGTCTGCTGAAGCTTTCTTT. It yields the protein CSVGSGSAEAFF.